This is a list of T cell receptor beta chains from one sample in a study of OX40 agonist ivuxolimab in advanced cancers. The protocol was immunoSEQ multiplex PCR, while the TCRdb copy is restricted to in-frame clones and leaves out a portion. This repertoire shows around 92,000 clones, 85% to 95% found once; its top ten account for around 0.25%. The material sequenced was CD4+ or CD8+ T cells sorted from blood, taken in a trial of the OX40 agonist ivuxolimab. The receptors derive from an adult with an advanced solid tumor such as melanoma, head and neck, liver or kidney cancer. Both conserved end residues are part of each CDR3. The D gene is left open where the match is weak. Where a row states a size, it is once, few, many or the class of an expanded clone; other rows omit it.

len,v_gene,j_gene,abundance,d_gene,CDR3aa,CDR3nt
13,TRBV6-1,TRBJ1-5,few,TRBD1,CASRGQGDQPQHF,TGTGCCAGCAGGGGACAGGGGGATCAGCCCCAGCATTTT
16,TRBV28,TRBJ2-1,-,TRBD2,CASSLATSGSLGEQFF,TGTGCCAGCAGTTTAGCTACTAGCGGATCCCTGGGTGAGCAGTTCTTC
13,TRBV30,TRBJ1-5,-,-,CAWSVSGNQPQHF,TGTGCCTGGAGTGTGTCGGGGAATCAGCCCCAGCATTTT
17,TRBV18,TRBJ1-3,-,-,CASSPERWVFSGNTIYF,TGTGCCAGCTCACCAGAACGGTGGGTATTCTCTGGAAACACCATATATTTT
13,TRBV5-1,TRBJ2-1,-,TRBD2,CASSFWGGNEQFF,TGCGCCAGCAGCTTTTGGGGGGGAAATGAGCAGTTCTTC
14,TRBV6-6,TRBJ1-5,-,-,CASSYSQGDQPQHF,TGTGCCAGCAGTTACTCCCAGGGAGACCAGCCCCAGCATTTT
15,TRBV5-1,TRBJ1-4,-,-,CASSLRPNEGEKLFF,TGCGCCAGCAGCTTGAGGCCCAACGAGGGTGAAAAACTGTTTTTT
14,TRBV6-5,TRBJ1-5,-,-,CASSDRTKNQPQHF,TGTGCCAGCAGCGACAGGACAAAGAATCAGCCCCAGCATTTT
16,TRBV18,TRBJ1-5,-,-,CASSPGGAGMDQPQHF,TGTGCCAGCTCACCAGGCGGGGCCGGCATGGATCAGCCCCAGCATTTT
18,TRBV10-1,TRBJ2-1,-,TRBD1,CASTPDRGRLAGRNEQFF,TGCGCCAGCACCCCGGACAGGGGGCGTCTAGCGGGCCGAAATGAGCAGTTCTTC
15,TRBV7-2,TRBJ2-1,-,-,CASSLGLPLGDEQFF,TGTGCCAGCAGCCTGGGGCTACCATTAGGGGATGAGCAGTTCTTC
13,TRBV16,TRBJ1-5,-,-,CASSPYSNQPQHF,TGTGCCAGCAGCCCGTATAGCAATCAGCCCCAGCATTTT
14,TRBV2,TRBJ2-7,-,-,CASSVRQGSYEQYF,TGTGCCAGCAGTGTGCGGCAGGGGAGCTACGAGCAGTACTTC
10,TRBV29-1,TRBJ2-5,-,-,CSVGQETQYF,TGCAGCGTTGGACAAGAGACCCAGTACTTC
14,TRBV28,TRBJ1-4,-,-,CASRTRKGSGKLFF,TGTGCCAGCAGAACACGTAAAGGGTCGGGAAAACTGTTTTTT
16,TRBV30,TRBJ1-6,once,TRBD1,CAWKRGGDSYNSPLHF,TGTGCCTGGAAACGGGGAGGGGACAGCTATAATTCACCCCTCCACTTT
11,TRBV30,TRBJ2-7,-,TRBD1,CAGHRGREQYF,TGTGCCGGACACAGGGGGCGTGAGCAGTACTTC
14,TRBV5-5,TRBJ2-1,-,-,CASSLLVQWDEQFF,TGTGCCAGCAGCTTGTTAGTACAGTGGGATGAGCAGTTCTTC
14,TRBV6-5,TRBJ2-5,-,-,CASSYFSWVGAQYF,TGTGCCAGCAGTTACTTTTCTTGGGTCGGGGCCCAGTACTTC
12,TRBV28,TRBJ2-1,-,-,CASSTSYNEQFF,TGTGCCAGCAGTACCTCCTACAATGAGCAGTTCTTC
15,TRBV19,TRBJ2-6,few,-,CASSTRGSGANVLTF,TGTGCCAGTAGTACCCGTGGTTCTGGGGCCAACGTCCTGACTTTC
15,TRBV30,TRBJ1-6,-,-,CAWSTGTFYNSPLHF,TGTGCCTGGAGCACCGGGACTTTCTATAATTCACCCCTCCACTTT
15,TRBV12-2,TRBJ1-5,-,-,CASRLAGASYQPQHF,TGTGCAAGTCGCTTAGCCGGGGCCAGTTACCAGCCCCAGCATTTT
15,TRBV5-1,TRBJ2-1,-,-,CASSLEILKIDEQFF,TGCGCCAGCAGCTTGGAGATTCTCAAGATCGATGAGCAGTTCTTC
12,TRBV5-1,TRBJ2-3,-,-,CASSFSQDTQYF,TGCGCCAGCAGCTTTAGTCAAGATACGCAGTATTTT
17,TRBV2,TRBJ1-1,-,TRBD1,CASSLLLVGQGSTEAFF,TGTGCCAGCAGTCTTCTACTGGTTGGACAGGGGAGTACTGAAGCTTTCTTT
16,TRBV7-3,TRBJ2-5,-,TRBD2,CASSLGSGGGRETQYF,TGTGCCAGCAGCTTAGGGAGCGGGGGGGGCCGGGAGACCCAGTACTTC
14,TRBV6-5,TRBJ2-1,-,TRBD2,CASKGAGGLNEQFF,TGTGCCAGCAAGGGAGCGGGGGGCTTAAATGAGCAGTTCTTC
15,TRBV18,TRBJ2-4,-,-,CAGSPPPGAQDIQYF,TGTGCCGGCTCACCTCCCCCGGGGGCTCAGGACATTCAGTACTTC
12,TRBV6-5,TRBJ2-3,-,-,CASRDSTDTQYF,TGTGCCAGCCGGGACAGCACAGATACGCAGTATTTT
14,TRBV6-6,TRBJ2-5,-,-,CASSSGLLAETQYF,TGTGCCAGCAGTTCGGGCCTCTTGGCAGAGACCCAGTACTTC
12,TRBV15,TRBJ2-5,-,-,CATSRDPQTQYF,TGTGCCACCAGCAGAGATCCTCAGACCCAGTACTTC
14,TRBV5-1,TRBJ2-3,once,-,CASSLEAHTDTQYF,TGCGCCAGCAGCTTGGAGGCCCACACAGATACGCAGTATTTT
15,TRBV27,TRBJ1-5,-,-,CASSLSRRGNQPQHF,TGTGCCAGCAGTTTATCGCGACGGGGCAATCAGCCCCAGCATTTT
11,TRBV5-5,TRBJ2-1,-,-,CASSSYNEQFF,TGTGCCAGCAGCTCCTACAATGAGCAGTTCTTC
12,TRBV29-1,TRBJ1-4,-,-,CSVGRGGEKLFF,TGCAGCGTTGGGAGGGGTGGGGAAAAACTGTTTTTT
15,TRBV6-1,TRBJ1-5,once,-,CASSETGWGNQPQHF,TGTGCCAGCAGTGAGACAGGATGGGGGAATCAGCCCCAGCATTTT
16,TRBV6-6,TRBJ2-1,-,-,CASRIAEGSSYNEQFF,TGTGCCAGCAGGATAGCGGAAGGGAGCTCCTACAATGAGCAGTTCTTC
14,TRBV28,TRBJ1-2,-,TRBD1,CASSVGTANYGYTF,TGTGCCAGCAGTGTGGGGACAGCTAATTATGGCTACACCTTC
15,TRBV18,TRBJ1-1,-,TRBD1,CASSPYRGIDTEAFF,TGTGCCAGCTCACCCTACAGGGGGATTGACACTGAAGCTTTCTTT
17,TRBV25-1,TRBJ2-3,few,TRBD2,CASSGKTTSGRTDTQYF,TGTGCCAGCAGTGGTAAGACGACTAGCGGCCGCACAGATACGCAGTATTTT
14,TRBV5-1,TRBJ1-2,-,-,CASSFGGLLFGYTF,TGCGCCAGCAGCTTCGGAGGACTCTTGTTTGGCTACACCTTC
15,TRBV9,TRBJ2-3,-,-,CASSEGQVGGGTQYF,TGTGCCAGCAGCGAAGGGCAAGTAGGGGGAGGTACGCAGTATTTT
14,TRBV6-6,TRBJ2-1,once,TRBD2,CASSLADSYNEQFF,TGTGCCAGCAGCCTAGCGGACTCCTACAATGAGCAGTTCTTC
16,TRBV5-4,TRBJ2-3,-,TRBD2,CASSWLAGAHTDTQYF,TGTGCCAGCAGCTGGCTAGCGGGGGCCCACACAGATACGCAGTATTTT
16,TRBV6-5,TRBJ1-3,-,-,CASSYTGLGSGNTIYF,TGTGCCAGCAGTTACACCGGGCTAGGGTCTGGAAACACCATATATTTT
16,TRBV5-1,TRBJ2-2,once,TRBD2,CASSVGLAVNTGELFF,TGCGCCAGCAGCGTGGGACTAGCGGTTAACACCGGGGAGCTGTTTTTT
15,TRBV4-3,TRBJ1-4,-,-,CASSLRGGSNEKLFF,TGCGCCAGCAGCCTAAGGGGCGGTTCTAATGAAAAACTGTTTTTT
15,TRBV2,TRBJ1-5,-,-,CASSEGDYSNQPQHF,TGTGCCAGCAGTGAAGGGGATTATAGCAATCAGCCCCAGCATTTT
15,TRBV28,TRBJ2-7,-,-,CASSLGPGYAYEQYF,TGTGCCAGCAGTTTAGGGCCAGGGTACGCCTACGAGCAGTACTTC
16,TRBV4-3,TRBJ2-2,-,TRBD2,CASSQSTGLATGELFF,TGCGCCAGCAGCCAGAGTACGGGACTAGCAACCGGGGAGCTGTTTTTT
12,TRBV30,TRBJ1-2,-,-,CAWSTFNYGYTF,TGTGCCTGGAGTACCTTTAACTATGGCTACACCTTC
14,TRBV28,TRBJ1-4,-,TRBD1,CASLSGTGYEKLFF,TGTGCCAGTCTATCCGGGACAGGTTATGAAAAACTGTTTTTT
15,TRBV6-5,TRBJ1-5,-,TRBD1,CASSGTGGAVQPQHF,TGTGCCAGCAGTGGGACAGGGGGCGCAGTTCAGCCCCAGCATTTT